This TCR beta chain comes out of a study of T cell responses to AZD1222 COVID-19 vaccine. V was cut by 7 bases and J by 4 bases, with 13 bases left in between. CDR1 SNHLY and CDR2 FYNNEI come from the germline V gene. The CDR3 runs to 13 residues. Study-wide points: Seropositivity was recorded at baseline in only 6 or 7 AZD1222 recipients. Donor demographics were predominantly white British with a female majority; clonal diversity may be underestimated. Increases in Spike-specific TCR breadth and depth were seen after two AZD1222 doses. Reportedly, close to half of spike-specific TCRs are directed against unmutated variant regions.

Generated by immunoSEQ multiplex PCR, the TCRdb table keeps only in-frame clones and is missing some. The sample carries about 53,000 clones, approximately 84% recorded once. Regarding this clone: The antigen is unknown.

The TCR was taken from an adult in good health. The material sequenced was peripheral blood, taken on day 0 of AZD1222 vaccination. The rearrangement links TRBV2 to TRBJ1-1; D may be TRBD1 (6 bases). CDR3 bases: TGTGCCAGCAAGGTAGGGGGGTCCACTGAAGCTTTCTTT. As protein: CASKVGGSTEAFF.